This TCR beta chain was recovered during a study of OX40 agonist ivuxolimab in advanced cancers. Background on the study: At 0.01 to 10 mg/kg, ivuxolimab was administered intravenously to patients every 2 weeks.

Study observations and caveats: Average numbers of expanded clones were greater in CD8+ T cells than in CD4+.

Libraries were prepared by immunoSEQ multiplex PCR; TCRdb keeps only in-frame clonotypes and omits some of them. The sample holds around 20,000 clones; just under 75% are singletons and the top ten take approximately 36%. This clone was detected only a few times. Its target is unknown. The specimen comprised CD4+ or CD8+ T cells sorted from blood, sampled in a trial of the OX40 agonist ivuxolimab. This receptor was identified in an adult with an advanced solid tumor such as melanoma, head and neck, liver or kidney cancer.

CDR3 amino acids: CASSQVSSGRAGELFF. CDR3 nucleotide sequence: TGTGCCAGCAGCCAAGTATCGTCGGGGAGAGCCGGGGAGCTGTTTTTT. The V gene is TRBV4-2, the J gene TRBJ2-2; TRBD2 might be the D (5 bases). The V end lost 1 base, the J end lost 6 bases, and 15 bases lay between the germline ends. Germline V lookup: CDR1 LGHNA, CDR2 YNFKEQ. This CDR3 is built from 16 residues.